This entry is about one T cell receptor (beta chain). As yet, its antigen is unknown. The entry originates in a study of T cells in Graves' hyperthyroidism and ophthalmopathy. Patients showing uncontrolled infection, other autoimmune disease, pregnancy or lactation were ineligible. Fresh peripheral blood, more than 8 ml of it, supplied the PBMCs. Using RNA transcripts as the source, TCR beta CDR3 regions were amplified. First-round RT-PCR targeting the TCR CDR3 was performed with the HTBI primer set. TCRdb analysed the multiplex PCR reads with MiXCR anew, one entry per CDR3 protein. The repertoire has hundreds of thousands of distinct CDR3 sequences, 11% to 15% of them found once; the top ten carry around 5.4%. Findings and caveats of the study: Ophthalmopathy could be told apart from stable hyperthyroidism with a 13 V-J model. Model predictions of ophthalmopathy came a median roughly 6.4 months before onset.

CDR1 SGHVS and CDR2 FQNEAQ come from the germline V gene. CDR3 length equals 18 residues. The V segment lost 6 bases and the J segment 0 bases; nucleotides outside the gene matches: 13. The clonotype comes from a woman under 40 with Graves' hyperthyroidism that later progressed to Graves' ophthalmopathy. The sample consisted of blood. This sequence joins TRBV7-8 and TRBJ1-1; 10 bases map to TRBD1. The CDR3 nucleotides read TGTGCCAGCAGATACTCCCGGGACAGGGGACTAATGAACACTGAAGCTTTCTTT. Encoded protein: CASRYSRDRGLMNTEAFF. Filled out from reference TRBV7-8 and TRBJ1-1, the complete variable domain reads GAGVSQSPRYKVAKRGQDVALRCDPISGHVSLFWYQQALGQGPEFLTYFQNEAQLDKSGLPSDRFFAERPEGSVSTLKIQRTQQEDSAVYLCASRYSRDRGLMNTEAFFGQGTRLTVV.